This T cell receptor (beta chain) came from a study of a mutant IDH1 vaccine in newly diagnosed glioma. Overall study context: Of the patients given treatment, about 62% were male and around 38% were female, and a mean age of roughly 40 years was recorded.

On this clone itself: The antigen is undetermined.

Time point indicated: week 23, last vaccination. In the vaccine, a single dose held 300 ug of the mutant IDH1 20-mer peptide, along with topical imiquimod. J was trimmed by 5 bases and V by 4 bases; bases with no gene match: 5. This CDR3 region has 14 residues. Germline V gives CDR1 ENHRY, CDR2 SYGVKD. Clones were read by immunoSEQ multiplex PCR, and TCRdb kept only the in-frame ones, dropping some. Found here are around 54,000 clones, about nine tenths of them singletons; the top ten hold roughly 1.4%. The chain carries TRBV10-3 and TRBJ2-5; 9 nucleotides match TRBD1. The source of this sequence is a man between 40 and 49 years old with glioma. The source was PBMCs, collected from a glioma patient whose treatment included an IDH1 peptide vaccine. CDR3 sequence (DNA): TGTGCCATCAGTGGGGGACAGGGAGGGGAGACCCAGTACTTC. Translation: CAISGGQGGETQYF.